The 26 T cell receptor beta chains below all came from one sample that was sequenced in a study of blood T cell repertoires in COVID-19 (dated by TCRdb to between 2020 and 2021). Library preparation employed the immunoSEQ multiplex PCR assay. Held by TCRdb, this immuneACCESS table contains in-frame sequences only and omits some clones. Under half of the omission traces to an unresolved V gene where checked; the cause of the rest is unknown. In this sample the table shows roughly 16,000 clones, around 87% of which occur a single time. The ten largest make up less than 15% of the sample. The sample comprised peripheral blood. The receptors here all came from a human donor in a cohort sampled during active COVID-19.

This chain links TRBV3-1 (or the pseudogene TRBV3-2) with TRBJ2-5; TRBD2 is a possible D gene (7 bases). Trimming shortened V by 2 bases and J by 4 bases, and 8 bases separated the two germline ends. Germline loops: CDR1 LGHDT, CDR2 YNNKEL (reference sequence). There are 13 residues in the CDR3. The CDR3 protein is CASSQRGAETQYF. The DNA for the CDR3 is TGTGCCAGCAGCCAACGGGGGGCAGAGACCCAGTACTTC.

This rearrangement joins TRBV6-6 to TRBJ1-5; D ambiguous. Germline loops: CDR1 MNHNY, CDR2 SVGAGI (reference sequence). V shed 2 bases and J shed 9 bases, with 20 bases lying between them. The CDR3 has 16 residues. CDR3 protein: CASSYTSTEPPMPQHF. The CDR3 nucleotides read TGTGCCAGCAGTTACACCTCCACAGAGCCCCCAATGCCCCAGCATTTT.

The rearrangement uses TRBV3-1 (or the pseudogene TRBV3-2) and TRBJ2-3; D remains unclear. Germline V gene data show CDR1 as LGHDT and CDR2 as YNNKEL (reference sequence). CDR3 size: 14 residues. Trimming pared 0 bases from V and 0 bases from J, leaving 4 bases between. CDR3 sequence reads: CASSQDPSTDTQYF. CDR3 DNA: TGTGCCAGCAGCCAAGATCCAAGCACAGATACGCAGTATTTT.

This chain uses TRBV7-9 with TRBJ1-6; D ambiguous. The CDR3 runs to 13 residues. Deletions cut 5 bases from V and 7 bases from J, with 9 bases between. Germline V lookup: CDR1 SEHNR, CDR2 FQNEAQ (reference sequence). CDR3 in amino acids: CASSLQQNSPLHF. As DNA, the CDR3 is TGTGCCAGCAGCCTCCAACAGAATTCACCCCTCCACTTT.

The chain carries TRBV18 and TRBJ2-3; 7 nucleotides align to TRBD2. Germline values: CDR1 KGHSH, CDR2 LQKENI. Losses at the gene ends were 3 bases for V and 3 bases for J; bases not matched to a gene: 6. CDR3 length: 15 residues. The CDR3 sequence is CASSPGLGSTDTQYF. The CDR3 DNA follows: TGTGCCAGCTCACCCGGACTAGGAAGTACAGATACGCAGTATTTT.

By sample fraction, this clone is medium-sized. V is TRBV12-5 and J is TRBJ2-7; TRBD1 agrees at 9 bases. The germline V gene has CDR1 LGHNT and CDR2 FRNRAP. The V gene end was trimmed by 1 base and the J gene end by 4 bases; junction bases not matched to a gene: 11. CDR3 length equals 17 residues. The DNA for the CDR3 is TGTGCTAGTGGTTTGGCCTTACAGGGGGCGCAAAGTTACGAGCAGTACTTC. It codes for CASGLALQGAQSYEQYF.

This clone was detected a few times. This chain uses TRBV9 with TRBJ2-7; D is uncertain. Per the germline V gene, CDR1 is SGDLS and CDR2 is YYNGEE. CDR3 length: 14 residues. V lost 0 bases and J lost 1, with 8 bases in between. This chain's CDR3 is CASSVDRASYEQYF. The CDR3 DNA reads TGTGCCAGCAGCGTAGATAGAGCTTCCTACGAGCAGTACTTC.

The rearrangement joins TRBV6-5 to TRBJ1-1; D uncertain. The CDR3 sequence is 13 residues long. The germline V gene has CDR1 MNHEY and CDR2 SVGAGI. Trimming took 0 bases from V and 10 from J, leaving 12 bases between them. CDR3 protein: CASSYSMRVGAFF. The CDR3, as DNA: TGTGCCAGCAGTTACTCGATGAGGGTGGGAGCTTTCTTT.

J is TRBJ2-3 and V is TRBV10-3; 12 bases agree with TRBD1. The CDR3 is made up of 15 amino acids. With 8 bases clipped from V and 0 bases from J, the junction kept 3 bases outside the gene matches. Germline values: CDR1 ENHRY, CDR2 SYGVKD. This CDR3 reads CAIGDRGRSTDTQYF. In DNA, the CDR3 is TGTGCCATCGGGGACAGGGGGCGTAGCACAGATACGCAGTATTTT.

V gene TRBV24-1 combines with J gene TRBJ2-7, with D perhaps matching TRBD1 (5 bases). Per germline, CDR1 KGHDR and CDR2 SFDVKD. The CDR3 length is 13 residues. V lost 8 bases, J lost 5 bases, and 15 bases lay in between. The CDR3 DNA follows: TGTGCCACCACTGGCAGGACACTCCACGAGCAGTACTTC. This sequence encodes CATTGRTLHEQYF.

J is TRBJ1-4 and V is TRBV11-2; tentative D call: TRBD1 (6 bases). The CDR3 is 14 amino acids. CDR1 SGHAT and CDR2 FQNNGV come from the germline V gene. The V and J ends lost 5 bases and 8 bases respectively, with 15 bases between them. For the CDR3, the DNA is TGTGCCAGCAGCCCGGGGGGGGGACACGAAAAACTGTTTTTT. Amino acid sequence: CASSPGGGHEKLFF.

The rearrangement joins TRBV5-6 to TRBJ2-5, with TRBD1 identical over 7 bases. V lost 5 bases, J lost 4 bases, and 8 bases stayed unmatched. Germline lookup yields CDR1 SGHDT and CDR2 YYEEEE. The CDR3 runs to 14 residues. The CDR3 nucleotides are TGTGCCAGCAGGGTGACAGGGTTGGGAGAGACCCAGTACTTC. This sequence encodes CASRVTGLGETQYF.

DNA of the CDR3: TGTGCCAGCAGAAACGTGGCCACCGGGTGGACAGATACGCAGTATTTT. Protein product: CASRNVATGWTDTQYF. The chain is built from TRBV3-1 (or the pseudogene TRBV3-2) and TRBJ2-3; D not resolved. The CDR3 is 16 amino acids. From germline, CDR1 is LGHDT and CDR2 YNNKEL (reference sequence). V was pared by 6 bases and J by 3 bases, with 19 bases between.

The chain is built from TRBV27 and TRBJ2-7; 7 nucleotides line up with TRBD2. The germline CDR1 and CDR2 sequences are MNHEY and SMNVEV (reference sequence). After removal of 4 bases from V and 5 bases from J, the junction contained 11 bases not matched to a gene. CDR3 length: 15 amino acids. CDR3 in amino acids: CASSSDGRRHHEQYF. In nucleotides, the CDR3 is TGTGCCAGCAGTTCGGACGGGAGGCGGCACCACGAGCAGTACTTC.

The J gene is TRBJ2-4, the V gene TRBV12-3 or TRBV12-4, with TRBD1 identical over 7 bases. This CDR3 is 13 amino acids long. V gave up 6 bases and J gave up 7 bases; unmatched junction bases: 6. The CDR3 region has the DNA TGTGCCAGCAGCTATACAGGGGACAACATTCAGTACTTC. This encodes CASSYTGDNIQYF.

This clone occurred once. The chain combines TRBV7-6 with TRBJ2-7, with 10 nucleotides matching TRBD2. V was pared by 0 bases and J by 3 bases, with 8 bases of the junction left unmatched. CDR3 length: 17 residues. Looked up from germline, CDR1 is SGHVS and CDR2 is FNYEAQ. The CDR3 sequence is CASSLAQRGGRGYEQYF. The CDR3 nucleotides read TGTGCCAGCAGCTTAGCACAGCGGGGGGGCCGGGGCTACGAGCAGTACTTC.

The V and J genes are TRBV5-6 and TRBJ2-7; TRBD1 matches 9 bases. The CDR3 has 18 residues. Germline V gene sequence: CDR1 SGHDT, CDR2 YYEEEE. The V gene end was trimmed by 0 bases and the J gene end by 1 base; junction bases not matched to a gene: 11. CDR3: CASSLVGTGPKSSYEQYF. Written as DNA, the CDR3 is TGTGCCAGCAGCTTGGTAGGGACAGGGCCTAAATCATCCTACGAGCAGTACTTC. Full variable domain (missing parts from reference TRBV5-6 and TRBJ2-7): DAGVTQSPTHLIKTRGQQVTLRCSPKSGHDTVSWYQQALGQGPQFIFQYYEEEERQRGNFPDRFSGHQFPNYSSELNVNALLLGDSALYLCASSLVGTGPKSSYEQYFGPGTRLTVT.

The CDR3 reads CASREGFYFF. The CDR3, as DNA: TGTGCCAGCAGGGAGGGATTTTACTTCTTT. V gene TRBV25-1 combines with J gene TRBJ1-1; D gene ambiguous. Germline V gives CDR1 MGHDK, CDR2 SYGVNS. V was shortened by 6 bases and J by 14 bases, with 13 bases between the two germline ends. The CDR3 length is 10 residues.

This rearrangement joins TRBV7-2 to TRBJ1-2, with 10 positions matching TRBD1. V shed 4 bases and J 4 bases; nucleotides not matched to a gene: 6. Germline V gene sequence: CDR1 SGHTA, CDR2 FQGNSA. The CDR3 length is 15 residues. The CDR3 nucleotides are TGTGCCAGCAGCTGGGGACAGGGGAGGCCCTATGGCTACACCTTC. Translating gives CASSWGQGRPYGYTF.

V usage is TRBV9 and J usage is TRBJ2-5; 10 nucleotides match TRBD2. CDR3 size: 16 residues. V trimming: 3 bases; J trimming: 4 bases; junction bases outside the gene matches: 9. Looked up from germline, CDR1 is SGDLS and CDR2 is YYNGEE. The CDR3 sequence is CASSASGGAGGETQYF. In nucleotides, the CDR3 is TGTGCCAGCAGCGCAAGCGGGGGGGCCGGGGGAGAGACCCAGTACTTC.

This chain joins TRBV23-1 and TRBJ2-7, with TRBD1 matching 7 bases. TRBV23-1 is annotated as an ORF whose role is uncertain. The length of the CDR3 is 13 residues. J lost 8 bases, V lost 3 bases, and 7 bases had no gene match. The CDR3 nucleotides read TGCGCCAGCAGTCACCCTCGACAGGGCAAGCAGTACTTC. The encoded protein is CASSHPRQGKQYF.

The V and J genes are TRBV6-5 and TRBJ1-2, with a weak D call TRBD1 (6 bases). In germline, CDR1 is MNHEY, CDR2 SVGAGI. Trimming cost V 4 bases and J 8 bases, with 14 bases left between them. The CDR3 sequence is 13 residues long. The DNA of the CDR3 is TGTGCCAGCAGTTCGACAGGTCCTATGGGCTACACCTTC. As protein: CASSSTGPMGYTF.

The sample holds a few counts of this clone. The V call is TRBV4-1, the J call TRBJ2-4; D remains unclear. The germline V gene encodes CDR1 MGHRA and CDR2 YSYEKL. V was pared by 0 bases and J by 5 bases, with 5 bases between. The CDR3 contains 13 residues. DNA for the CDR3: TGCGCCAGCAGCCAAGATAGAGAAAACATTCAGTACTTC. Protein sequence: CASSQDRENIQYF.

CDR3 bases: TGTGCCAGCAGCTTTGACCCGGGACAGGGGTACGGGGACACCGGGGAGCTGTTTTTT. Translation gives CASSFDPGQGYGDTGELFF. The chain joins TRBV12-1 to TRBJ2-2; the table's TRBD1 call for D was not verified on the DNA. TRBV12-1 is a pseudogene locus. This CDR3 contains 19 residues.

This chain links TRBV4-3 with TRBJ2-3; possibly TRBD1 for D (6 bases). Between the trimmed V and J ends, which lost 0 bases and 2 bases, there was a span of 15 bases. CDR1 is LGHNA and CDR2 is YSLEER in the germline V gene. This CDR3 is 17 amino acids long. The CDR3 sequence: CASSQDLSVGATDTQYF. CDR3 nucleotides: TGCGCCAGCAGCCAAGACCTCTCGGTGGGGGCCACAGATACGCAGTATTTT.

The table lists this clone with a few counts. The CDR3, as DNA: TGTGCCAGCAGCTCTCATCCATGGCCTCCCGGCGGAGAGCAGTACTTC. Protein: CASSSHPWPPGGEQYF. The chain has TRBV7-8 and TRBJ2-7; D uncertain. This CDR3 has 16 amino acids. Germline V gene sequence: CDR1 SGHVS, CDR2 FQNEAQ. Between the trimmed V and J ends, which lost 4 bases and 7 bases, there was a span of 23 bases.